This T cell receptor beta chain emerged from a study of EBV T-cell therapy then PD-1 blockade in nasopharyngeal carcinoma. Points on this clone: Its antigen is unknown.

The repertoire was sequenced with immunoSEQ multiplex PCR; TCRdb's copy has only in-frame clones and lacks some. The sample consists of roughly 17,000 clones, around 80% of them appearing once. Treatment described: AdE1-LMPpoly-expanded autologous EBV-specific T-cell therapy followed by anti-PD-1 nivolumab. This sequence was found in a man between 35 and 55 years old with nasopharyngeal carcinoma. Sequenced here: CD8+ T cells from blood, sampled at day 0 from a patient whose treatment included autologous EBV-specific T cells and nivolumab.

In nucleotides, the CDR3 is TGTGCCAGCAGCCGGGACAGTTCTACCGGGGAGCTGTTTTTT. Translated: CASSRDSSTGELFF. The rearrangement links TRBV6-4 to TRBJ2-2, with 7 bases identical to TRBD1. The germline CDR1 and CDR2 sequences are MRHNA and SNTAGT. The CDR3 extends over 14 amino acids. V trimming: 6 bases; J trimming: 5 bases; junction bases outside the gene matches: 6.